These 24 T cell receptor beta chains were all obtained from the same sample, sequenced in a study of cytomegalovirus exposure and HLA in healthy donors (dated by TCRdb to the late 2010s). Libraries were built with the immunoSEQ multiplex PCR assay. Entries here come from immuneACCESS through TCRdb and include only in-frame sequences with V and J called. Some clones fail to appear in such tables; in the studies checked, an unresolved V gene covers under half of the shortfall, and the cause of the remainder is unknown. Across this sample there are approximately 160,000 clones, with about nine tenths seen only once. The ten largest account for 4.2% of the sample. The sample consisted of PBMCs. These receptors were taken from a man younger than 35 in good health and CMV-seropositive.

V is TRBV9 and J is TRBJ2-7; D gene uncertain. The V gene lost 0 bases and the J gene lost 0 bases, with 10 bases spanning the gap. There are 15 residues in the CDR3. Germline V gene data show CDR1 as SGDLS and CDR2 as YYNGEE. The CDR3 DNA reads TGTGCCAGCAGCGTAGGCCAGTCAAGCTCCTACGAGCAGTACTTC. Translation gives CASSVGQSSSYEQYF.

This clone was detected only once. The CDR3 DNA sequence: TGTGCCAGCAGCTTGGGACTGTGGGACATTCAGTACTTC. It is translated as CASSLGLWDIQYF. V gene TRBV5-6 combines with J gene TRBJ2-4, with D uncertain. Trimming took 0 bases from V and 8 from J, leaving 9 bases between them. The germline gives CDR1 SGHDT, CDR2 YYEEEE. This CDR3 is built from 13 residues.

This clone was observed a handful of times. The chain couples TRBV15 to TRBJ2-3; 11 nucleotides match TRBD1. This CDR3 is built from 16 residues. Trimming removed 4 bases from V and 4 bases from J; junction bases left unmatched: 7. CDR1 is LNHNV and CDR2 is YYDKDF in the germline V gene (reference sequence). The CDR3 bases are TGTGCCACCAGCAACTCTCCGGGACAGGGGGCAGATACGCAGTATTTT. Residues: CATSNSPGQGADTQYF.

The J gene is TRBJ2-3, the V gene TRBV7-8; the D is unclear. Per the germline V gene, CDR1 is SGHVS and CDR2 is FQNEAQ. Between the trimmed V and J ends, which lost 1 base and 14 bases, there was a span of 10 bases. The CDR3 is made up of 11 amino acids. This CDR3 is CASSLDSRGYF. As DNA, the CDR3 is TGTGCCAGCAGCTTAGATTCTCGCGGGTATTTT.

V usage is TRBV10-3 and J usage is TRBJ2-2, with a tentative D call TRBD2 (6 bases). The CDR3 is 14 residues long. With 7 bases removed from V and 6 bases from J, the gap between germline ends came to 15 bases. Germline lookup yields CDR1 ENHRY and CDR2 SYGVKD. The CDR3 loop reads CAIMPGERPGELFF. CDR3 nucleotides: TGTGCCATCATGCCGGGAGAGAGGCCCGGGGAGCTGTTTTTT.

The chain employs TRBV2 and TRBJ1-3; no clear D. The CDR3 is made up of 16 amino acids. V dropped 5 bases and J dropped 0 bases, with 14 bases sitting between them. The germline CDR1 and CDR2 sequences are SNHLY and FYNNEI. As DNA, the CDR3 is TGTGCCAGCAGTCGCGAGGCCCCCCACTCTGGAAACACCATATATTTT. This translates into CASSREAPHSGNTIYF.

This chain connects TRBV4-2 to TRBJ2-2; 12 nucleotides align to TRBD2. The germline V gene encodes CDR1 LGHNA and CDR2 YNFKEQ. This CDR3 contains 19 residues. Trimming removed 4 bases from V and 5 bases from J; junction bases left unmatched: 14. The CDR3 coding sequence is TGTGCCAGCAGCCGAAGACTAGCGGGAGATTCCGCGAGTACCGGGGAGCTGTTTTTT. This gives the protein CASSRRLAGDSASTGELFF.

The chain employs TRBV6-5 and TRBJ2-5; 9 bases agree with TRBD1. J was trimmed by 5 bases and V by 4 bases; bases with no gene match: 11. CDR3 size: 16 residues. Germline V gives CDR1 MNHEY, CDR2 SVGAGI. CDR3 sequence: CASSWETGGRVETQYF. The CDR3 nucleotides are TGTGCCAGCAGTTGGGAGACAGGGGGTCGTGTGGAGACCCAGTACTTC.

As DNA, the CDR3 is TGCGCCAGCAGCCAAGATGGACTAGCGGGAGCGGGGGCCAACGTCCTGACTTTC. Protein: CASSQDGLAGAGANVLTF. The rearrangement uses TRBV4-1 and TRBJ2-6; 13 bases are a match to TRBD2. Germline values: CDR1 MGHRA, CDR2 YSYEKL. This CDR3 has 18 residues. V was clipped by 0 bases and J by 4 bases; unmatched bases: 3.

CDR3 nucleotide sequence: TGCGCCAGCAGCTGGACTAGCGGTTCCTACGAGCAGTACTTC. This sequence encodes CASSWTSGSYEQYF. This chain uses TRBV5-1 with TRBJ2-7, with TRBD2 matching 10 bases. V shed 3 bases, J shed 1 base, and the junction held 1 base outside the gene matches. This CDR3 contains 14 residues. Germline CDR1 and CDR2: SGHRS and YFSETQ.

The rearrangement uses TRBV4-1 and TRBJ2-3; D is perhaps TRBD2 (6 bases). CDR1 and CDR2 from the germline V gene are MGHRA and YSYEKL. CDR3 length: 14 amino acids. Trimming took 6 bases from V and 4 from J, leaving 14 bases between them. In DNA form, the CDR3 reads TGCGCCAGCAGGCGGGGCCTAGGCCCAGATACGCAGTATTTT. Translation gives CASRRGLGPDTQYF.

V usage is TRBV19 and J usage is TRBJ1-5, with D possibly being TRBD1 (5 bases). Looked up from germline, CDR1 is LNHDA and CDR2 is SQIVND (reference sequence). The CDR3 runs 13 residues. V was trimmed by 3 bases and J by 7 bases, leaving 10 bases between them. Here the CDR3 reads CASSIQGEQPQHF. Written as DNA, the CDR3 is TGTGCCAGTAGTATCCAAGGGGAACAGCCCCAGCATTTT.

The chain is built from TRBV27 and TRBJ1-4; possibly TRBD1 for D (6 bases). The CDR3 sequence is 15 residues long. Germline values: CDR1 MNHEY, CDR2 SMNVEV (reference sequence). Trimming took off 3 bases at V and 3 bases at J, with 11 bases between the two ends. The CDR3 reads CASSFAGEANEKLFF. CDR3 DNA sequence: TGTGCCAGCAGTTTTGCAGGGGAAGCTAATGAAAAACTGTTTTTT.

The chain employs TRBV6-5 and TRBJ2-1; 10 nucleotides align to TRBD2. CDR3 length equals 14 residues. Germline V lookup: CDR1 MNHEY, CDR2 SVGAGI. After removal of 5 bases from V and 5 bases from J, the junction contained 3 bases not matched to a gene. CDR3 residues: CASSSGRAHNEQFF. For the CDR3, the DNA is TGTGCCAGCAGTAGCGGGAGGGCCCACAATGAGCAGTTCTTC.

The gene calls are TRBV28 and TRBJ2-1; the match to TRBD2 covers 12 bases. CDR1 is MDHEN and CDR2 is SYDVKM in the germline V gene. This CDR3 region has 15 residues. With V trimmed by 6 bases and J by 4 bases, 4 bases remained unmatched. CDR3 nucleotides: TGTGCCAGCAGCCTAGCGGGAGGGAGGTACAATGAGCAGTTCTTC. Protein product: CASSLAGGRYNEQFF. The full variable domain, with the rest looked up from reference TRBV28 and TRBJ2-1, is DVKVTQSSRYLVKRTGEKVFLECVQDMDHENMFWYRQDPGLGLRLIYFSYDVKMKEKGDIPEGYSVSREKKERFSLILESASTNQTSMYLCASSLAGGRYNEQFFGPGTRLTVL.

This CDR3 reads CASSLAAAQQFF. The CDR3 region has the DNA TGTGCCAGCAGCTTGGCCGCGGCACAGCAGTTCTTC. The rearrangement links TRBV5-6 to TRBJ2-1; D call uncertain. Germline-derived CDR1 and CDR2 are SGHDT and YYEEEE. The CDR3 length is 12 residues. The V gene lost 0 bases and the J gene lost 11 bases, with 9 bases spanning the gap.

The V and J genes are TRBV5-3 and TRBJ2-7, with 11 nucleotides matching TRBD2. TRBV5-3 counts as an open reading frame of uncertain function. J was trimmed by 4 bases and V by 0 bases; bases with no gene match: 6. The CDR3 extends over 16 amino acids. In nucleotides, the CDR3 is TGTGCCAGAAGCTTGGCGGGGACTAGCGGAGGGTACGAGCAGTACTTC. It codes for CARSLAGTSGGYEQYF.

This chain uses TRBV28 with TRBJ1-2; D is undetermined. Germline V gives CDR1 MDHEN, CDR2 SYDVKM. CDR3 length: 13 residues. V was clipped by 2 bases and J by 7 bases, with 11 bases between them. The CDR3 loop reads CASSLIGQPGYTF. The CDR3 region has the DNA TGTGCCAGCAGTTTAATTGGGCAGCCTGGCTACACCTTC.

This chain links TRBV27 with TRBJ2-2; perhaps TRBD1 as D (6 bases). From germline, CDR1 is MNHEY and CDR2 SMNVEV (reference sequence). Between the trimmed V and J ends, which lost 6 bases and 11 bases, there was a span of 13 bases. The CDR3 is 12 residues long. The chain's CDR3 is CASSDQGRELFF. For the CDR3, the DNA is TGTGCCAGCAGCGATCAGGGGCGCGAGCTGTTTTTT.

This chain connects TRBV11-3 to TRBJ2-1, with D perhaps TRBD2 (5 bases). V shed 0 bases and J shed 9 bases, with 12 bases lying between them. This CDR3 contains 14 residues. Germline CDR1 reads SGHNT; CDR2 reads YENEEA. The CDR3 nucleotides are TGTGCCAGCAGCTTAGATTCGGGGAAATTTGAGCAGTTCTTC. It is translated as CASSLDSGKFEQFF.

V gene TRBV19 combines with J gene TRBJ2-7, with 12 bases fitting TRBD2. Germline V lookup: CDR1 LNHDA, CDR2 SQIVND (reference sequence). V gave up 4 bases and J gave up 4 bases; unmatched junction bases: 2. There are 14 residues in the CDR3. CDR3 region: CASSKGLAGYEQYF. CDR3 coding DNA: TGTGCCAGTAGTAAGGGACTAGCGGGTTACGAGCAGTACTTC.

The chain employs TRBV19 and TRBJ2-7; perhaps TRBD2 as D (5 bases). Trimming pared 6 bases from V and 1 base from J, leaving 16 bases between. Germline V CDR1 and CDR2: LNHDA, SQIVND (reference sequence). This CDR3 has 15 residues. The CDR3 protein is CASSKKFSESYEQYF. CDR3 nucleotides: TGTGCCAGTAGCAAAAAATTTAGCGAGTCCTACGAGCAGTACTTC.

The chain uses TRBV7-8 and TRBJ2-7; 9 bases agree with TRBD1. The CDR3 runs to 12 residues. The V gene's germline CDR1 is SGHVS and CDR2 FQNEAQ. With V trimmed by 2 bases and J by 10 bases, 3 bases remained unmatched. DNA of the CDR3: TGTGCCAGCAGCTTATCGGGACAGGGACAGTACTTC. Protein product: CASSLSGQGQYF.

The chain combines TRBV19 with TRBJ2-7; 7 bases are shared with TRBD1. J lost 4 bases, V lost 4 bases, and 13 bases had no gene match. This CDR3 region has 16 residues. Germline CDR1 LNHDA, CDR2 SQIVND (reference sequence). DNA for the CDR3: TGTGCCAGTAGTAACTACCCACGGACAGGTTATTACGAGCAGTACTTC. Translating it yields CASSNYPRTGYYEQYF.